The clone carrying this T cell receptor (beta chain) was seen more than once but under ten times. Germline V gene lookup returns CDR1 SGHRS and CDR2 YFSETQ. This CDR3 has 14 residues. Trimming took off 5 bases at V and 4 bases at J, with 15 bases between the two ends. The entry originates in a study of patients and donors after allogeneic stem cell transplantation. TCRdb re-derived calls from the RT-PCR reads in MiXCR, one entry per CDR3 protein. The repertoire holds roughly 30,000 distinct CDR3 sequences, with about 6.8% as singletons. This chain uses TRBV5-1 with TRBJ2-5; TRBD1 might be the D (5 bases). This TCR was recovered from a human donor who was either an allogeneic HSCT recipient or a stem cell or donor lymphocyte infusion donor (not recorded which). It is not recorded whose cells these are; they may come from a transplant donor. Sequencing was done on a sample of blood, either unsorted or a sorted T cell fraction (not recorded which). In DNA, the CDR3 is TGCGCCAGCAGTCGAAAATTAGGGGTAGAGACCCAGTACTTC. Translating it yields CASSRKLGVETQYF.